Listed below are T cell receptor beta chains from one sample, sequenced in a study of preoperative IRX-2 immunotherapy in early breast cancer. Method: immunoSEQ multiplex PCR; TCRdb's copy keeps in-frame clones and lacks some. This table has 25,000 to 30,000 clones, 90% appearing once. Sampling was carried out from a patient treated with IRX-2 immunotherapy. All receptors come from a human donor with breast cancer. Each CDR3 is given with its conserved first and last residue. The D gene is left open where the match is weak. Clone sizes are given selectively: once, few, many, or a class where the clone is expanded.

j_call v_call d_call clone_size cdr3_aa cdr3_nt
TRBJ1-3 TRBV12-5 . few CASALSRRDTLSGNTIYF TGTGCTAGTGCCCTGTCACGGAGGGACACCCTCTCTGGAAACACCATATATTTT
TRBJ1-5 TRBV7-6 . once CASSRGLAQPQHF TGTGCCAGCAGCCGAGGGTTAGCACAGCCCCAGCATTTT
TRBJ2-4 TRBV4-1 . once CASSQDWGDGIQYF TGCGCCAGCAGCCAAGATTGGGGAGACGGCATTCAGTACTTC
TRBJ2-3 TRBV5-8 . . CASSGTTSTDTQYF TGTGCCAGCAGCGGCACTACCTCCACAGATACGCAGTATTTT
TRBJ1-3 TRBV27 TRBD1 few CASSLIGTGGADTIYF TGTGCCAGCAGTTTAATAGGGACAGGGGGCGCCGACACCATATATTTT
TRBJ1-1 TRBV5-6 . few CASSLAPGVTEAFF TGTGCCAGCAGCTTGGCTCCGGGGGTAACTGAAGCTTTCTTT
TRBJ2-7 TRBV27 . . CASSGGSGLSSYEQYF TGTGCCAGCAGTGGGGGATCGGGACTGAGCTCCTACGAGCAGTACTTC
TRBJ2-1 TRBV2 . once CASSVEYNEQFF TGTGCCAGCAGTGTGGAGTACAATGAGCAGTTCTTC
TRBJ1-6 TRBV4-2 . few CASSRLKGGGRNSPLHF TGTGCCAGCAGCCGGTTAAAAGGTGGGGGTCGGAATTCACCCCTCCACTTT
TRBJ1-1 TRBV5-4 . . CASIPCRVSLAVNTEAFF TGTGCCAGCATCCCCTGCAGGGTCTCATTAGCAGTAAACACTGAAGCTTTCTTT
TRBJ1-4 TRBV5-1 . . CASSLRAAATNEKLFF TGCGCCAGCAGCTTGAGGGCCGCCGCAACTAATGAAAAACTGTTTTTT
TRBJ1-3 TRBV5-5 . . CASSSQTVSSGNTIYF TGTGCCAGCAGCAGCCAGACAGTATCCTCTGGAAACACCATATATTTT
TRBJ2-7 TRBV2 . . CAIVIRNEQYF TGTGCCATCGTGATTCGGAACGAGCAGTACTTC
TRBJ2-3 TRBV19 . . CASSIGGRSDTQYF TGTGCCAGTTCGATCGGGGGGCGTTCAGATACGCAGTATTTT
TRBJ1-5 TRBV19 . . CASSIVGTSNQPQHF TGTGCCAGTAGTATAGTAGGTACGAGCAATCAGCCCCAGCATTTT
TRBJ2-1 TRBV10-1 TRBD2 . CASSESGTSVNNEQFF TGCGCCAGCAGTGAGTCGGGGACTAGCGTAAACAATGAGCAGTTCTTC
TRBJ2-5 TRBV27 TRBD2 . CASSLSLAGVETQYF TGTGCCAGCAGTTTATCGCTAGCGGGAGTCGAGACCCAGTACTTC
TRBJ2-5 TRBV19 . . CASSIMGLIGTQETQYF TGTGCCAGTAGTATTATGGGGCTCATTGGGACCCAAGAGACCCAGTACTTC
TRBJ1-4 TRBV7-2 TRBD1 . CASSRRGTGSEKLFF TGTGCCAGCAGCCGGCGCGGGACAGGAAGCGAAAAACTGTTTTTT
TRBJ2-6 TRBV5-1 TRBD1 once CASSGLSQGSGANVLTF TGCGCCAGCAGCGGACTTTCACAGGGGTCTGGGGCCAACGTCCTGACTTTC
TRBJ2-7 TRBV18 TRBD2 . CASSGTSGRENEQYF TGTGCCAGCTCTGGGACTAGCGGGAGGGAAAACGAGCAGTACTTC
TRBJ2-7 TRBV10-2 TRBD2 . CASSDPAGGPPPYEQYF TGCGCCAGCAGTGACCCTGCGGGGGGGCCCCCTCCCTACGAGCAGTACTTC
TRBJ2-1 TRBV19 . . CASSIDLRYTYNEQFF TGTGCCAGTAGTATAGATCTCCGCTATACCTACAATGAGCAGTTCTTC
TRBJ2-2 TRBV4-2 . . CASSQGIGGSPTGELFF TGTGCCAGCAGCCAAGGAATCGGAGGATCTCCCACCGGGGAGCTGTTTTTT
TRBJ1-2 TRBV6-1 TRBD1 . CASSRQGADGYTF TGTGCCAGCAGTCGACAGGGGGCGGATGGCTACACCTTC
TRBJ2-7 TRBV11-2 . once CASSLEYEQYF TGTGCCAGCAGCTTAGAATACGAGCAGTACTTC
TRBJ2-3 TRBV15 TRBD1 once CATGQASTDTQYF TGTGCCACCGGACAGGCAAGCACAGATACGCAGTATTTT
TRBJ2-5 TRBV7-2 . . CAGGPASVETQYF TGTGCCGGGGGGCCCGCCTCGGTGGAGACCCAGTACTTC
TRBJ2-2 TRBV6-5 . once CASRLTGTGELFF TGTGCCAGTAGACTAACAGGGACCGGGGAGCTGTTTTTT
TRBJ2-2 TRBV5-1 . once CASSLEPNTGELFF TGCGCCAGCAGCTTGGAGCCGAACACCGGGGAGCTGTTTTTT
TRBJ1-1 TRBV19 . . CATSDTLNTEAFF TGTGCCACCAGTGACACCTTGAACACTGAAGCTTTCTTT
TRBJ2-5 TRBV18 . . CASSPRDTGGGTQYF TGTGCCAGCTCACCCAGGGATACAGGCGGCGGGACCCAGTACTTC
TRBJ1-2 TRBV5-6 . . CASSLDADTYYGYTF TGTGCCAGCAGCTTGGATGCGGACACCTACTATGGCTACACCTTC
TRBJ2-7 TRBV6-6 . . CASTRTLSSYEQYF TGTGCCAGCACCCGCACCCTGAGCTCCTACGAGCAGTACTTC
TRBJ2-1 TRBV23-1 TRBD2 . CASSQSQREGQFF TGCGCCAGCAGTCAATCTCAGCGGGAGGGGCAGTTCTTC
TRBJ1-1 TRBV21-1 . few CASRNRERRRTTTEAFF TGTGCCAGCAGGAACAGGGAAAGGCGAAGGACAACAACTGAAGCTTTCTTT
TRBJ2-2 TRBV9 TRBD2 . CASSVGGGSGYTGELFF TGTGCCAGCAGCGTAGGAGGCGGGAGCGGATACACCGGGGAGCTGTTTTTT
TRBJ2-1 TRBV7-9 TRBD2 . CASSLKREHEQFF TGTGCCAGCAGCCTAAAGCGGGAGCATGAGCAGTTCTTC
TRBJ2-1 TRBV5-1 TRBD1 . CASSLTGGDEQFF TGCGCCAGCAGCTTGACAGGGGGAGATGAGCAGTTCTTC
TRBJ1-2 TRBV5-1 . . CASPHGGVAYGYTF TGCGCCAGCCCTCACGGGGGGGTGGCCTATGGCTACACCTTC
TRBJ2-5 TRBV7-9 TRBD1 . CASSPGQGFEETQYF TGTGCCAGCAGCCCGGGACAGGGTTTCGAAGAGACCCAGTACTTC
TRBJ1-1 TRBV7-2 TRBD1 . CASSFGTGAIEAFF TGTGCCAGCAGCTTTGGGACAGGCGCTATCGAAGCTTTCTTT
TRBJ1-2 TRBV11-2 . . CASSSRAHGGYTF TGTGCCAGCAGCTCACGGGCTCATGGTGGCTACACCTTC
TRBJ2-2 TRBV4-3 TRBD1 . CASSQQSQGADTGELFF TGCGCCAGCAGCCAGCAGTCACAGGGGGCAGACACCGGGGAGCTGTTTTTT
TRBJ2-2 TRBV25-1 TRBD2 . CASREPGLAGSRGELFF TGTGCCAGCAGGGAACCGGGACTAGCGGGGTCCAGGGGGGAGCTGTTTTTT
TRBJ2-5 TRBV7-7 TRBD2 . CASSSGTSGSQETQYF TGTGCCAGCAGCTCGGGGACTAGCGGGAGCCAAGAGACCCAGTACTTC
TRBJ2-4 TRBV5-1 TRBD1 . CASSLELARGKNIQYF TGCGCCAGCAGCTTGGAGCTGGCCAGGGGGAAAAACATTCAGTACTTC
TRBJ1-5 TRBV5-5 . . CASSLEGSLGNQPQHF TGTGCCAGCAGCTTGGAGGGCAGCCTAGGAAATCAGCCCCAGCATTTT
TRBJ2-2 TRBV28 TRBD1 . CASSILQGAGELFF TGTGCCAGCAGTATCTTACAGGGGGCCGGGGAGCTGTTTTTT
TRBJ2-7 TRBV28 TRBD2 . CASSPPTGLALEQYF TGTGCCAGCAGTCCTCCTACGGGACTAGCGCTTGAGCAGTACTTC
TRBJ2-5 TRBV14 . . CASSRNGLQETQYF TGTGCCAGCAGCCGGAACGGATTGCAAGAGACCCAGTACTTC
TRBJ2-5 TRBV19 . once CASSTRDRETQYF TGTGCCAGTAGTACCAGGGACCGGGAGACCCAGTACTTC
TRBJ1-6 TRBV5-1 . . CASRDGVNSPLHF TGCGCCAGCAGGGACGGCGTTAATTCACCCCTCCACTTT
TRBJ2-7 TRBV4-1 TRBD1 . CASSVTGTASYEQYF TGCGCCAGCAGCGTTACCGGGACAGCCTCCTACGAGCAGTACTTC
TRBJ2-5 TRBV5-6 . . CASSLTTDSGETQYF TGTGCCAGCAGCTTGACGACAGACTCTGGAGAGACCCAGTACTTC